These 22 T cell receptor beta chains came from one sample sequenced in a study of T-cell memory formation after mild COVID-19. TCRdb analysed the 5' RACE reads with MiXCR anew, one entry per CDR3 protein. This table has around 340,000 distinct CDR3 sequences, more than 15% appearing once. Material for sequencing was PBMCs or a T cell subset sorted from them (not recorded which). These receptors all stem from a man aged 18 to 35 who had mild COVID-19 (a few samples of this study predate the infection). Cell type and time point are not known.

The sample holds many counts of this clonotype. CDR3 protein: CASITGYREGGYTF. CDR3 coding DNA: TGTGCCAGCATAACCGGGTACAGGGAGGGTGGCTACACCTTC. This rearrangement joins TRBV6-5 to TRBJ1-2; possibly TRBD1 for D (6 bases). Looked up from germline, CDR1 is MNHEY and CDR2 is SVGAGI. Trimming took off 7 bases at V and 7 bases at J, with 19 bases between the two ends. CDR3 length equals 14 residues.

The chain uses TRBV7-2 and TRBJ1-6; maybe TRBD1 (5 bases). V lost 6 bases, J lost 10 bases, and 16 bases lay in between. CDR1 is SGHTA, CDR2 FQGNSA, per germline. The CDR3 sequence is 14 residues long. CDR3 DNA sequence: TGTGCCAGCAGTCCGGGGGGAGAGGGCTCACCCCTCCACTTT. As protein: CASSPGGEGSPLHF.

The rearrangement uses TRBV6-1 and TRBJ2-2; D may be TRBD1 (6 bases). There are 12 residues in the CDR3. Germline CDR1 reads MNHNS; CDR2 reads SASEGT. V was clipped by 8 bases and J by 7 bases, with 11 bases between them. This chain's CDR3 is CASRQVIGELFF. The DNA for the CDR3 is TGTGCCAGCCGACAGGTTATCGGGGAGCTGTTTTTT.

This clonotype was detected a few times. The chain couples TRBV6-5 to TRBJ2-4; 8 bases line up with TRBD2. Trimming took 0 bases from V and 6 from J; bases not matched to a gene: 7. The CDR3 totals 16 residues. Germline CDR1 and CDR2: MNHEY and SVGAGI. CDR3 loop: CASSYSRAGGTNIQYF. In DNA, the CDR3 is TGTGCCAGCAGTTACTCGAGGGCGGGGGGAACAAACATTCAGTACTTC.

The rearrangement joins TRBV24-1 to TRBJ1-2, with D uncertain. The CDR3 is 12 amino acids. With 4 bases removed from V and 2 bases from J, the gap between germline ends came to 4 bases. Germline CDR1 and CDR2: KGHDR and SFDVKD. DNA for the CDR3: TGTGCCACCAGTGACTCAAACTATGGCTACACCTTC. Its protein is CATSDSNYGYTF.

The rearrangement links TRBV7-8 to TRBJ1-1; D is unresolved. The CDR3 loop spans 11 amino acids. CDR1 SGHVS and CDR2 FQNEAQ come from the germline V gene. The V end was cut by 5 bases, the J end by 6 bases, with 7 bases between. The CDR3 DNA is TGTGCCAGCAGCCAATCGGCTGAAGCTTTCTTT. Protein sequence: CASSQSAEAFF.

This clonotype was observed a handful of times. For the CDR3, the DNA is TGTGCCAGCAGTAACCGGGACAGGGCGGCGACTTTCTTT. Protein sequence: CASSNRDRAATFF. The J gene is TRBJ1-1, the V gene TRBV6-5, with 9 bases matching TRBD1. CDR3 length: 13 residues. V lost 5 bases to trimming and J lost 12 bases; unmatched junction nucleotides: 10. The germline gives CDR1 MNHEY, CDR2 SVGAGI.

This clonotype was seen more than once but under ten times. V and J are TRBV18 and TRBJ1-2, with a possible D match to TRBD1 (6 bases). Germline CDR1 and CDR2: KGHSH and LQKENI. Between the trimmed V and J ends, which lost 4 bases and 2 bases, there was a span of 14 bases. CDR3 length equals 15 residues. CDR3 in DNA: TGTGCCAGCTCACAGGGGACAACTACCAACTATGGCTACACCTTC. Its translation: CASSQGTTTNYGYTF.

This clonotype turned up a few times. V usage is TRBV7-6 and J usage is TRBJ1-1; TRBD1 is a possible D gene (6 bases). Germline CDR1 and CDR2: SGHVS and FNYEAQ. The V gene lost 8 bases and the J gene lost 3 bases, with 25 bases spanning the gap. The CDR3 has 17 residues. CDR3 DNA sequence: TGTGCCAGCGCGAAAATCGAGGCCCAGGGGCAGGACACTGAAGCTTTCTTT. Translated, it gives CASAKIEAQGQDTEAFF.

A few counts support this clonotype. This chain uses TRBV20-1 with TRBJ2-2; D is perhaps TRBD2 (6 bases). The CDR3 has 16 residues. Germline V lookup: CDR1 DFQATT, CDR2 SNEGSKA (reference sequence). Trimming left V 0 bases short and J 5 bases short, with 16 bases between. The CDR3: CSARDFLRGNTGELFF. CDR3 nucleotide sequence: TGCAGTGCTAGAGACTTCCTTCGGGGGAATACCGGGGAGCTGTTTTTT.

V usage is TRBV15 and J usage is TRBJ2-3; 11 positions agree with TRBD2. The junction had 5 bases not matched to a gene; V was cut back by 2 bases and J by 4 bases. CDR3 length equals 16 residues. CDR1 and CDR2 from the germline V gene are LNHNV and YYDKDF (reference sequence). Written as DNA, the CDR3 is TGTGCCACCAGCAGACCGACTAGCGGGGCTGCAGATACGCAGTATTTT. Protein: CATSRPTSGAADTQYF.

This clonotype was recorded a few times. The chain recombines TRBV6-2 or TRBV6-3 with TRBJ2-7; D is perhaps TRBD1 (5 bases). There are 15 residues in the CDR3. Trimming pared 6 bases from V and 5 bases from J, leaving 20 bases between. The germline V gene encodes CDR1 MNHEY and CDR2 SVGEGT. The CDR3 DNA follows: TGTGCCAGCAGGCCACCCTTCAAGGGGCCCAACGAGCAGTACTTC. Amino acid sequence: CASRPPFKGPNEQYF.

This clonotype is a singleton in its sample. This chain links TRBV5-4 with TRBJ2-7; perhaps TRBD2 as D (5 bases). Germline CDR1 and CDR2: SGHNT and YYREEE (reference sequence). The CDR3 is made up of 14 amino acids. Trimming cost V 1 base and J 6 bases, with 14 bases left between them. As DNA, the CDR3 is TGTGCCAGCAGCTTGAGAGGAGGAAGAGGCGAGCAGTACTTC. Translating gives CASSLRGGRGEQYF. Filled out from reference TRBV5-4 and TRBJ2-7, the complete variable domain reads ETGVTQSPTHLIKTRGQQVTLRCSSQSGHNTVSWYQQALGQGPQFIFQYYREEENGRGNFPPRFSGLQFPNYSSELNVNALELDDSALYLCASSLRGGRGEQYFGPGTRLTVT.

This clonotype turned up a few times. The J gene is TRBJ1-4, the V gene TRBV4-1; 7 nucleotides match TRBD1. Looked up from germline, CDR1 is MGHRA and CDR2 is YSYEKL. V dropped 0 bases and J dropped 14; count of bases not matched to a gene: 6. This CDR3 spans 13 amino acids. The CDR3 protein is CASSQDPGGVLFF. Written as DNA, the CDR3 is TGCGCCAGCAGCCAAGATCCAGGGGGGGTCCTGTTTTTT.

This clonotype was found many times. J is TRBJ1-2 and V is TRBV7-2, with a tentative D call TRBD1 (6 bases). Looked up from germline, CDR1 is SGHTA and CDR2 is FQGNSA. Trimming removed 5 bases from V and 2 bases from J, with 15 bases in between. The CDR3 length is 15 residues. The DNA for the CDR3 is TGTGCCAGCAGCCCCGGGGGGCGCAGGAACTATGGCTACACCTTC. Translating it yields CASSPGGRRNYGYTF.

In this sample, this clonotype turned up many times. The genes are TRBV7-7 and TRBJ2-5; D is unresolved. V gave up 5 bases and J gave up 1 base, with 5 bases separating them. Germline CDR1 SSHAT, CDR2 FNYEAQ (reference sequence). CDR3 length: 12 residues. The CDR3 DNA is TGTGCCAGCAGCCCGGTCCAAGAGACCCAGTACTTC. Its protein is CASSPVQETQYF.

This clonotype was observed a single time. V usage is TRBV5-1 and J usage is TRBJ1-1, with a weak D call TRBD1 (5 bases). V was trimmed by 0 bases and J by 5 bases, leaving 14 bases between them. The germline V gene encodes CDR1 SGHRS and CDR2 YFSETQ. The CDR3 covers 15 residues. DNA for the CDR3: TGCGCCAGCAGCTTGGACGGCAGGGAGAGAACTGAAGCTTTCTTT. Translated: CASSLDGRERTEAFF.

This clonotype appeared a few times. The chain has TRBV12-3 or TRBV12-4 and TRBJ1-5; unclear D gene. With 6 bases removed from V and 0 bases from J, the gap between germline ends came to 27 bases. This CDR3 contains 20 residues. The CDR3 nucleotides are TGTGCCAGCAGCCAGGCGGTCGGAACCGTACTAGTAAATAGCAATCAGCCCCAGCATTTT. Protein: CASSQAVGTVLVNSNQPQHF.

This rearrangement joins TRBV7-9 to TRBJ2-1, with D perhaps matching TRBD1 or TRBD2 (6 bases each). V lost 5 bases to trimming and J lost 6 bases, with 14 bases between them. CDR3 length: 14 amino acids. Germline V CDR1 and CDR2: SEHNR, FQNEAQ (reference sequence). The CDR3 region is CASSGGGLINEQFF. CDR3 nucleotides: TGTGCCAGCAGCGGAGGGGGTCTGATCAATGAGCAGTTCTTC.

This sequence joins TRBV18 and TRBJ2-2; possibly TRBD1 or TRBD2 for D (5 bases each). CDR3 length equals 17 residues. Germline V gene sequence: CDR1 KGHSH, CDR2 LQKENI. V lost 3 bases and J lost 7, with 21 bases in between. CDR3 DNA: TGTGCCAGCTCACCTAACGACATCGGGGCTTTGGTCGGGGAGCTGTTTTTT. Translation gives CASSPNDIGALVGELFF.

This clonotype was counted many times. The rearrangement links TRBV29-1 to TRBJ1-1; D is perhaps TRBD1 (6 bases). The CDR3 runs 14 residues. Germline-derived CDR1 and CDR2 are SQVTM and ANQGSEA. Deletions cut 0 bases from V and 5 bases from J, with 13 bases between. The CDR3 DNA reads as TGCAGCGTTGAAGAAGGGGGTCTAGGGACTGAAGCTTTCTTT. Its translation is CSVEEGGLGTEAFF. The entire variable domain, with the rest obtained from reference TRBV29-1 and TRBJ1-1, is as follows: SAVISQKPSRDICQRGTSLTIQCQVDSQVTMMFWYRQQPGQSLTLIATANQGSEATYESGFVIDKFPISRPNLTFSTLTVSNMSPEDSSIYLCSVEEGGLGTEAFFGQGTRLTVV.

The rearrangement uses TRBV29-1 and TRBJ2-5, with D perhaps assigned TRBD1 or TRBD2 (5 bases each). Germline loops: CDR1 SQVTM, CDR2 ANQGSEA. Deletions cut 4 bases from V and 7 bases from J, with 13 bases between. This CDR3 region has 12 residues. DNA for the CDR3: TGCAGCGTTGGGCAGGGAAGCGGGACCCAGTACTTC. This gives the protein CSVGQGSGTQYF.